One and the same sample provided the 14 T cell receptor beta chains below, sequenced in a study of blood T cell repertoires in COVID-19. Measured with immunoSEQ multiplex PCR; TCRdb has only the in-frame clones, and not every one. This sample has about 99,000 clones, with roughly 84% found just once. Source material: peripheral blood. These receptor sequences come from a man between 65 and 80 years old with active or convalescent COVID-19.

The chain carries TRBV7-9 and TRBJ1-2, with D possibly matching TRBD1 (5 bases). V dropped 3 bases and J dropped 4 bases, with 15 bases sitting between them. The CDR3 length is 15 residues. Germline V gene data show CDR1 as SEHNR and CDR2 as FQNEAQ (reference sequence). The CDR3 DNA follows: TGTGCCAGCAGCTTTTGGGGCAGCCTAGGCTATGGCTACACCTTC. Its translation is CASSFWGSLGYGYTF.

The J gene is TRBJ2-5, the V gene TRBV3-1 (or the pseudogene TRBV3-2); 12 positions match TRBD2. Germline V gene sequence: CDR1 LGHDT, CDR2 YNNKEL (reference sequence). The CDR3 spans 18 residues. V gave up 0 bases and J gave up 5 bases; unmatched junction bases: 10. The CDR3 DNA reads as TGTGCCAGCAGCCAAGACGGGCTAGCGGGGGGGCTAAGGGAGACCCAGTACTTC. It codes for CASSQDGLAGGLRETQYF.

With regard to this clone: The identical CDR3 is also encoded by other nucleotide sequences in the sample. The chain employs TRBV5-4 and TRBJ2-5, with D uncertain. There are 14 residues in the CDR3. Germline CDR1 is SGHNT and CDR2 is YYREEE (reference sequence). With 0 bases removed from V and 2 bases from J, the gap between germline ends came to 8 bases. As DNA, the CDR3 is TGTGCCAGCAGCTTGGCAGGAATTCAAGAGACCCAGTACTTC. This encodes CASSLAGIQETQYF.

This rearrangement joins TRBV5-8 to TRBJ2-7; a weak D match, TRBD1 (5 bases). Germline assignment: CDR1 SGHTS and CDR2 YDEGEE. Trimming took 4 bases from V and 2 from J, leaving 16 bases between them. This CDR3 is built from 15 residues. The CDR3 region is CASSLAQTGTYEQYF. CDR3 DNA sequence: TGTGCCAGCAGCCTTGCTCAAACAGGAACCTACGAGCAGTACTTC.

V and J are TRBV5-1 and TRBJ1-6; 8 bases agree with TRBD1. In germline, CDR1 is SGHRS, CDR2 YFSETQ. Trimming removed 0 bases from V and 7 bases from J; junction bases left unmatched: 3. The CDR3 sequence is 15 residues long. CDR3 in amino acids: CASSLADRDNSPLHF. CDR3 bases: TGCGCCAGCAGCTTGGCGGACAGGGACAATTCACCCCTCCACTTT.

The chain has TRBV5-1 and TRBJ1-4, with 7 positions matching TRBD1. Per the germline V gene, CDR1 is SGHRS and CDR2 is YFSETQ. The ends lost 2 bases at V and 5 bases at J; junction bases unmatched: 3. The CDR3 covers 14 residues. The CDR3 region has the DNA TGCGCCAGCAGCTTAAGGACAGGAAATGAAAAACTGTTTTTT. It translates to CASSLRTGNEKLFF.

The chain couples TRBV11-2 to TRBJ1-1; a possible D gene is TRBD1 (6 bases). The V end lost 6 bases, the J end lost 4 bases, and 15 bases lay between the germline ends. The CDR3 length is 14 residues. Looked up from germline, CDR1 is SGHAT and CDR2 is FQNNGV. CDR3 protein: CASRSGPRGTEAFF. CDR3 DNA sequence: TGTGCCAGCAGGTCGGGGCCCAGGGGCACTGAAGCTTTCTTT.

V usage is TRBV2 and J usage is TRBJ1-5; 11 bases line up with TRBD1. This CDR3 is built from 14 residues. Trimming cost V 8 bases and J 7 bases; bases outside gene matches: 7. Per the germline V gene, CDR1 is SNHLY and CDR2 is FYNNEI. CDR3 sequence reads: CASGGTGGGQPQHF. DNA for the CDR3: TGTGCCAGCGGAGGGACAGGGGGAGGCCAGCCCCAGCATTTT.

The CDR3 DNA sequence: TGTGCCAGCTCGTCGGGACAGGGGGGCAACATTCAGTACTTC. This encodes CASSSGQGGNIQYF. This sequence joins TRBV18 and TRBJ2-4; 11 bases line up with TRBD1. V was clipped by 6 bases and J by 7 bases; unmatched bases: 5. The CDR3 runs 14 residues. Germline V gives CDR1 KGHSH, CDR2 LQKENI.

The chain recombines TRBV2 with TRBJ2-5, with 10 bases matching TRBD2. V lost 4 bases to trimming and J lost 3 bases; unmatched junction nucleotides: 20. The CDR3 extends over 20 amino acids. Germline loops: CDR1 SNHLY, CDR2 FYNNEI. CDR3: CASSALTSGATIRYKETQYF. CDR3 sequence (DNA): TGTGCCAGCAGTGCCCTCACTAGCGGGGCCACAATTCGTTATAAAGAGACCCAGTACTTC.

This clone came up once. One end of the junction fails to match germline, which may point to a read error. This specimen includes other DNA sequences encoding the same CDR3. The chain carries TRBV2 and TRBJ2-7; D uncertain. Germline values: CDR1 SNHLY, CDR2 FYNNEI. This CDR3 has 15 residues. CDR3 bases: TGTGCCAGCAGGTTCGCTGCGGTTAAAGGAGATGAGCAATACTTC. It translates to CASRFAAVKGDEQYF. Variable domain in full (rest from reference TRBV2 and TRBJ2-7): EPEVTQTPSHQVTQMGQEVILRCVPISNHLYFYWYRQILGQKVEFLVSFYNNEISEKSEIFDDQFSVERPDGSNFTLKIRSTKLEDSAMYFCASRFAAVKGDEQYFGPGTRLTVT.

In DNA, the CDR3 is TGTGCCAGCAGCTCCGGGATCTCTGGGGCCAACGTCCTGACTTTC. Its translation is CASSSGISGANVLTF. The V call is TRBV11-1, the J call TRBJ2-6; D might be TRBD2 (5 bases). Germline V lookup: CDR1 SGHAT, CDR2 FQDESV (reference sequence). The CDR3 covers 15 residues. V was cut by 4 bases and J by 0 bases, with 7 bases left in between.

V gene TRBV9 combines with J gene TRBJ1-1; D is ambiguous. Per germline, CDR1 SGDLS and CDR2 YYNGEE. CDR3 length: 14 residues. Deletions cut 0 bases from V and 1 base from J, with 7 bases between. As DNA, the CDR3 is TGTGCCAGCAGCGTAGGCAGCGAGAACACTGAAGCTTTCTTT. Protein sequence: CASSVGSENTEAFF.

The gene calls are TRBV3-1 (or the pseudogene TRBV3-2) and TRBJ2-1; 9 nucleotides match TRBD1. V shed 2 bases, J shed 4 bases, and the junction held 15 bases outside the gene matches. CDR3 size: 19 residues. The germline gives CDR1 LGHDT, CDR2 YNNKEL (reference sequence). CDR3 in amino acids: CASSQPGQGQGFGYNEQFF. The CDR3, as DNA: TGTGCCAGCAGCCAACCGGGACAGGGACAGGGATTTGGGTACAATGAGCAGTTCTTC.